This is a list of T cell receptor beta chains from one sample in a study of coeliac disease. TCRdb keeps only in-frame clones here, not all; method: immunoSEQ multiplex PCR. The table lists more than 4,000 clones, 65% to 70% of them singletons. The source material was intraepithelial lymphocytes from the gut. The receptors were sampled from a woman under 30 with active celiac disease. The CDR3 runs from the conserved cysteine through the conserved F or W.

V	J	CDR3
TRBV7-7	TRBJ2-5	CASSLFGTSDETQYF
TRBV7-9	TRBJ2-1	CASSPLMRQFF
TRBV6-1	TRBJ1-2	CASKGANYGYTF
TRBV11-2	TRBJ2-1	CASSRGGSPSYNEQFF
TRBV2	TRBJ2-3	CASRASGGADTQYF
TRBV30	TRBJ1-2	CAWSQEAGYGYTF
TRBV6-9	TRBJ1-1	CASSYLGQGAVAEAFF
TRBV29-1	TRBJ1-2	CSVMGDDTNSNYGYTF
TRBV9	TRBJ2-3	CASGRGGSTDTQYF
TRBV14	TRBJ2-1	CASSQDGPPYNEQFF
TRBV7-3	TRBJ1-2	CASSLTGGAYGYTF
TRBV4-3	TRBJ1-2	CASSQDWSGWGYTF
TRBV4-3	TRBJ1-2	CASSQGGKDGYTF
TRBV2	TRBJ2-7	CASSRLVRHEQYF
TRBV7-9	TRBJ1-1	CASSLGQGPHEAFF
TRBV27	TRBJ2-7	CASSLKKQGYEQYF
TRBV7-2	TRBJ2-3	CASSPGSTGSTDTQYF
TRBV4-1	TRBJ2-7	CASSQDRLAGGISSYEQYF
TRBV5-6	TRBJ2-1	CASSLALGGRGVNEQFF
TRBV10-1	TRBJ2-3	CASSDSGRRDTQYF
TRBV11-2	TRBJ2-3	CASSHRHSTDTQYF
TRBV7-7	TRBJ1-3	CAAGTKTSGNTIYF
TRBV5-4	TRBJ1-1	CASSNLQAFGAFF
TRBV5-6	TRBJ2-5	CASSLLAGANRETQYF
TRBV6-6	TRBJ2-1	CASSSAGVAYNEQFF
TRBV7-2	TRBJ2-7	CASSSFRGPYEQYF
TRBV7-8	TRBJ2-5	CASSLGQPPGTQYF
TRBV15	TRBJ2-7	CATSSGGYEQYF
TRBV6-1	TRBJ1-2	CASSDLWATLYGYTF
TRBV29-1	TRBJ2-1	CSAHRPQSSYNEQFF
TRBV5-4	TRBJ2-2	CASSVGTSGWIANTGELFF
TRBV15	TRBJ2-7	CATSRDAAGPGEQYF
TRBV18	TRBJ1-1	CASSPIRQRGGNMNTEAFF
TRBV11-2	TRBJ2-3	CASSLSGGTGDTQYF
TRBV28	TRBJ2-3	CATKLGDPSGINTQYF
TRBV5-4	TRBJ2-5	CASSLVAGGPQQETQYF
TRBV5-1	TRBJ1-2	CASSLAGTGQNYGYTF
TRBV4-2	TRBJ1-4	CASSQEGVQSKLFF
TRBV29-1	TRBJ2-1	CSVRAALGDEQFF
TRBV19	TRBJ1-4	CASSILLQGREKLFF
TRBV5-6	TRBJ1-3	CASSLTARNTIYF
TRBV27	TRBJ1-6	CASSLKTGRSPLHF
TRBV29-1	TRBJ2-1	CSVEGTGENYNEQFF